This is a list of T cell receptor beta chains from one sample in a study of T cells in Graves' hyperthyroidism and ophthalmopathy. TCRdb recomputed calls from the multiplex PCR reads with MiXCR, one row per CDR3 protein. The sample includes about 200,000 distinct CDR3 sequences, roughly a sixth of them seen just once. Sequenced input: blood. Receptors originate from a woman in her forties or fifties with Graves' hyperthyroidism. Each CDR3 is given with its conserved first and last residue. D genes are given only for firm matches. Only part of the rows carry a size: once, few, many, or a class if the clone is expanded.

cdr3_aa cdr3_nt j_call d_call clone_size v_call
CASSPGKAGTEAFF TGTGCCAGCAGCCCGGGTAAAGCGGGCACTGAAGCTTTCTTT TRBJ1-1 NA few TRBV6-2/TRBV6-3
CASSLHGNYGYTF TGTGCCAGCAGTTTACACGGAAACTATGGCTACACCTTC TRBJ1-2 NA many TRBV27
CASSPPSGVYEQYF TGTGCCAGCTCACCACCGAGTGGGGTCTACGAGCAGTACTTC TRBJ2-7 NA many TRBV18
CASRYVDQPQHF TGTGCCAGCAGGTACGTCGATCAGCCCCAGCATTTT TRBJ1-5 NA many TRBV12-3/TRBV12-4
CASSVAGAGATYNEQFF TGTGCCAGCAGCGTAGCTGGGGCGGGGGCGACCTACAATGAGCAGTTCTTC TRBJ2-1 NA many TRBV9
CASSLGACLGQPQHF TGTGCCAGCAGTTTAGGGGCCTGCCTGGGTCAGCCCCAGCATTTT TRBJ1-5 NA few TRBV28
CASRWTGTGGYTF TGTGCCAGCAGATGGACAGGGACGGGGGGCTACACCTTC TRBJ1-2 TRBD1 many TRBV12-3/TRBV12-4
CAIRKLNEQFF TGTGCCATCAGAAAACTAAATGAGCAGTTCTTC TRBJ2-1 NA many TRBV10-3
CASSLVGQNYGYTF TGTGCCAGCAGCTTAGTGGGACAGAACTATGGCTACACCTTC TRBJ1-2 TRBD1 few TRBV7-9
CAISESAGTSYEQYF TGTGCCATCAGTGAGTCGGCGGGAACCTCCTACGAGCAGTACTTC TRBJ2-7 NA many TRBV10-3
CASSIHPGTSGRSETQYF TGTGCCAGCAGTATACACCCTGGGACTAGCGGGAGGTCGGAGACCCAGTACTTC TRBJ2-5 TRBD2 many TRBV6-1
CASSHLAGLNNEQFF TGTGCCAGCAGCCATTTAGCGGGACTCAACAATGAGCAGTTCTTC TRBJ2-1 TRBD2 many TRBV14
CSARDETLGGGRGELFF TGCAGTGCTAGAGATGAGACCTTGGGGGGAGGGCGCGGGGAGCTGTTTTTT TRBJ2-2 TRBD2 NA TRBV20-1
CSARHRGRRASGRDEQFF TGCAGTGCTCGACACAGGGGCCGAAGGGCTAGCGGGAGGGATGAGCAGTTCTTC TRBJ2-1 TRBD2 NA TRBV20-1
CASSFKVASFVVTPSEKLFF TGTGCCAGTAGTTTCAAGGTTGCCTCGTTCGTAGTCACCCCGTCAGAAAAACTGTTTTTT TRBJ1-4 NA NA TRBV19
CASSAPRGDSTEAFF TGCGCCAGCAGCGCACCCAGGGGGGACAGCACTGAAGCTTTCTTT TRBJ1-1 TRBD1 NA TRBV5-1
CASSYSWTSFRDTQYF TGTGCCAGCAGTTACTCGTGGACTAGCTTCCGAGATACGCAGTATTTT TRBJ2-3 TRBD2 many TRBV6-6
CSVVLFGQGLDQPQHF TGCAGCGTTGTACTTTTTGGCCAGGGTTTGGATCAGCCCCAGCATTTT TRBJ1-5 NA few TRBV29-1
CASSSPRDAPSYEQYF TGTGCCAGCAGTTCACCCCGGGACGCCCCCTCCTACGAGCAGTACTTC TRBJ2-7 NA NA TRBV27
CASSGPGLYYNEQFF TGTGCCAGCAGTGGACCGGGACTCTACTACAATGAGCAGTTCTTC TRBJ2-1 NA many TRBV6-1
CASSYDGTQPNQETQYF TGTGCCAGCAGTTACGACGGGACTCAACCTAACCAAGAGACCCAGTACTTC TRBJ2-5 NA many TRBV12-3/TRBV12-4
CSAQTGNEKLFF TGCAGCGCCCAGACAGGGAACGAAAAACTGTTTTTT TRBJ1-4 TRBD1 many TRBV29-1
CASRGYNEKLFF TGTGCCAGCAGGGGTTATAATGAAAAACTGTTTTTT TRBJ1-4 NA many TRBV27
CASSLETSGYNEQFF TGTGCCAGCAGCTTAGAGACTAGCGGTTACAATGAGCAGTTCTTC TRBJ2-1 TRBD2 many TRBV7-2
CASSVEGFGNQPQHF TGTGCCAGCAGCGTAGAGGGGTTTGGCAATCAGCCCCAGCATTTT TRBJ1-5 NA many TRBV9
CASSMREQFF TGTGCCAGTAGTATGCGGGAGCAGTTCTTC TRBJ2-1 NA NA TRBV19
CAISEAQGQGGYEQYF TGTGCCATCAGTGAGGCGCAGGGACAGGGAGGCTACGAGCAGTACTTC TRBJ2-7 TRBD1 many TRBV10-3
CASSHTGTSGSHEQFF TGTGCCAGCAGCCATACCGGGACTAGCGGGAGCCATGAGCAGTTCTTC TRBJ2-1 TRBD2 many TRBV6-1
CASSFNSGTSLHEQFF TGTGCCAGCAGCTTTAACTCCGGGACTAGCTTGCATGAGCAGTTCTTC TRBJ2-1 TRBD2 many TRBV11-2
CASSTELLADGTDTQYF TGTGCCAGCAGCACCGAATTACTAGCGGATGGCACAGATACGCAGTATTTT TRBJ2-3 TRBD2 few TRBV28
CASSPRQGEGQPQHF TGTGCCAGCTCCCCCCGACAAGGGGAGGGTCAGCCCCAGCATTTT TRBJ1-5 NA NA TRBV18
CASSAPPYAFF TGTGCCAGCAGTGCCCCACCCTATGCTTTCTTT TRBJ1-1 NA many TRBV28
CASSLGGQGQPQHF TGTGCCAGCAGCTTAGGTGGCCAGGGTCAGCCCCAGCATTTT TRBJ1-5 NA many TRBV13
CSVGHPNTEAFF TGCAGCGTCGGACACCCGAACACTGAAGCTTTCTTT TRBJ1-1 NA NA TRBV29-1
CASSLLRVGTGELFF TGTGCCAGCAGTCTCCTTAGGGTCGGGACCGGGGAGCTGTTTTTT TRBJ2-2 NA few TRBV27
CASSLRQGTDTQYF TGTGCCAGCAGTTTAAGGCAGGGGACAGATACGCAGTATTTT TRBJ2-3 NA many TRBV27
CSARVGDTQYF TGCAGTGCTAGAGTAGGAGATACGCAGTATTTT TRBJ2-3 NA many TRBV20-1
CASSPGLGTSGSEQYF TGCGCCAGCAGCCCAGGACTCGGGACTAGCGGATCCGAGCAGTACTTC TRBJ2-7 TRBD2 few TRBV5-1
CASSLEGLVSNEQFF TGTGCCAGCAGCTTAGAGGGTCTAGTCAGTAATGAGCAGTTCTTC TRBJ2-1 NA many TRBV7-2
CASAGLAGVSYEQYF TGTGCCAGCGCGGGACTAGCGGGAGTCTCCTACGAGCAGTACTTC TRBJ2-7 TRBD2 NA TRBV7-6